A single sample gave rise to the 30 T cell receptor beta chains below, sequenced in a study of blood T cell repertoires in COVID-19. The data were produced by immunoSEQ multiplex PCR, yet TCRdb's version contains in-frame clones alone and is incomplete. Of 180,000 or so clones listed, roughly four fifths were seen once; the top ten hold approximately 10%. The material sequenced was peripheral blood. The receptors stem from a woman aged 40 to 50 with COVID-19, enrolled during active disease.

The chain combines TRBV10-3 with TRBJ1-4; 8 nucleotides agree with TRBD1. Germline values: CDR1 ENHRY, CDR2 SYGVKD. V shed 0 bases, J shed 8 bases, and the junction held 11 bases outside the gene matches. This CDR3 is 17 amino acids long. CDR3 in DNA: TGTGCCATCAGTGAGTCGAGACAGGGGCGCAGGCACGAAAAACTGTTTTTT. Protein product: CAISESRQGRRHEKLFF.

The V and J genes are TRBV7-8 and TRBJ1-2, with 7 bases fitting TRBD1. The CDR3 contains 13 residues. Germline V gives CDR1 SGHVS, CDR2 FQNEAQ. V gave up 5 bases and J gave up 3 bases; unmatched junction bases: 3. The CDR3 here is CASSRDSHYGYTF. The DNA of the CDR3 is TGTGCCAGCAGCCGGGACAGTCACTATGGCTACACCTTC.

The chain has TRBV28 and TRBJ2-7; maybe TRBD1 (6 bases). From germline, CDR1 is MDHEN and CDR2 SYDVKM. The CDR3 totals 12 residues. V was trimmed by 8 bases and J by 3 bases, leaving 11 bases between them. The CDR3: CASARGIYEQYF. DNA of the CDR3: TGTGCCAGCGCCAGGGGTATCTACGAGCAGTACTTC.

CDR3: CASSPAGGGYTF. CDR3 nucleotides: TGTGCCAGCAGCCCCGCGGGGGGGGGCTACACCTTC. This chain links TRBV7-8 with TRBJ1-2; D may be TRBD1 (5 bases). V shed 5 bases and J shed 8 bases, with 12 bases lying between them. This CDR3 contains 12 residues. Germline CDR1 reads SGHVS; CDR2 reads FQNEAQ.

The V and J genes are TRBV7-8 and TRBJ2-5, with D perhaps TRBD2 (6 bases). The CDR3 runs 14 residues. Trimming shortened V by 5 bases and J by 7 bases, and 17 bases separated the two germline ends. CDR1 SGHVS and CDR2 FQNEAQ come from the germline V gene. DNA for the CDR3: TGTGCCAGCAGCGCACCGCTGATGGAGGGGACCCAGTACTTC. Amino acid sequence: CASSAPLMEGTQYF.

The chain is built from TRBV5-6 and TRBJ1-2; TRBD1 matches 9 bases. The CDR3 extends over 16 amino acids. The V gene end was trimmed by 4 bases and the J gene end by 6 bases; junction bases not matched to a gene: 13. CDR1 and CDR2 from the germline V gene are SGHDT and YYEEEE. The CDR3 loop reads CASSTGQGLLADGYTF. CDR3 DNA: TGTGCCAGCAGCACGGGACAGGGATTGTTAGCGGATGGCTACACCTTC.

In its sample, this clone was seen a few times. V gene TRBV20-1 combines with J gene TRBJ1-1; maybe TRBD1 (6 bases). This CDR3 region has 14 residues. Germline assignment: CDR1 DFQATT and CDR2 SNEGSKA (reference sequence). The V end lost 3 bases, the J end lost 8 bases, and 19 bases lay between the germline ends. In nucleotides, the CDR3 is TGCAGTGCTAGTAAATTGATTCGGCAGGGGGAAGCTTTCTTT. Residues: CSASKLIRQGEAFF.

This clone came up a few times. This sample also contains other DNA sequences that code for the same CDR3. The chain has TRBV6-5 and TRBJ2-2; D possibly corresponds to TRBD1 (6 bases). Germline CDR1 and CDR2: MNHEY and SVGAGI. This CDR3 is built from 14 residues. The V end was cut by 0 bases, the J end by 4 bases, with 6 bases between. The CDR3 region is CASSYSGGTGELFF. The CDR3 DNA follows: TGTGCCAGCAGTTACTCAGGGGGCACCGGGGAGCTGTTTTTT.

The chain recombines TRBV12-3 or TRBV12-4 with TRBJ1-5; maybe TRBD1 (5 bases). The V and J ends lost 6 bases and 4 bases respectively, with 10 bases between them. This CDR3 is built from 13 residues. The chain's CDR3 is CASRQGENQPQHF. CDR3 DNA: TGTGCCAGCAGGCAGGGTGAGAATCAGCCCCAGCATTTT.

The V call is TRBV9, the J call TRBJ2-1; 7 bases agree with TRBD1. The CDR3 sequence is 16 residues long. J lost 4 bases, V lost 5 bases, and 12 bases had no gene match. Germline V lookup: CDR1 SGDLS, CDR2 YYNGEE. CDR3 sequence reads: CASSANMGQTYNEQFF. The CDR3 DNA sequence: TGTGCCAGCAGTGCAAATATGGGACAGACGTACAATGAGCAGTTCTTC.

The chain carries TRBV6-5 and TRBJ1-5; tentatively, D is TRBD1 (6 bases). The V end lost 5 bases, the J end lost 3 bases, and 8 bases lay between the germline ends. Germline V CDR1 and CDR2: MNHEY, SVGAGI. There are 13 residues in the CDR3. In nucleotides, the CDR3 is TGTGCCAGCAGTCAGGGGCCCAATCAGCCCCAGCATTTT. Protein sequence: CASSQGPNQPQHF.

The DNA of the CDR3 is TGTGCCAGCAGCCGACAACCCGGCGCGAACACTGAAGCTTTCTTT. Its protein product is CASSRQPGANTEAFF. The chain joins TRBV14 to TRBJ1-1; D remains unclear. Trimming stripped 4 bases from V and 1 base from J, with 13 bases between. CDR3 length: 15 amino acids. From germline, CDR1 is SGHDN and CDR2 FVKESK.

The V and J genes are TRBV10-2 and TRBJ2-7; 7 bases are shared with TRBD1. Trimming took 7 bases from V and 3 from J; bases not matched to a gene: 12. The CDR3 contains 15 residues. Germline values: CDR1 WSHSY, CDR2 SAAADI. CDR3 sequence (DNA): TGCGCCAGCAAGGGGAGAGGACAGGACGACTACGAGCAGTACTTC. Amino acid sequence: CASKGRGQDDYEQYF.

The CDR3: CAISARNTDTQYF. The DNA for the CDR3 is TGTGCCATCAGTGCCAGGAACACAGATACGCAGTATTTT. V and J are TRBV10-3 and TRBJ2-3; D is unresolved. Trimming left V 4 bases short and J 2 bases short, with 7 bases between. This CDR3 region has 13 residues. The germline V gene has CDR1 ENHRY and CDR2 SYGVKD.

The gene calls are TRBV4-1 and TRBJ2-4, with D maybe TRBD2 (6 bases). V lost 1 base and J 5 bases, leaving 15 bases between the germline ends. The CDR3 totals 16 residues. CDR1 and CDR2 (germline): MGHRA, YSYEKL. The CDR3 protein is CASSQGPGGVENIQYF. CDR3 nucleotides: TGCGCCAGCAGCCAAGGGCCCGGAGGGGTCGAAAACATTCAGTACTTC.

CDR3 in amino acids: CASAEASEQFF. Written as DNA, the CDR3 is TGTGCCAGTGCTGAGGCAAGTGAGCAGTTCTTC. The chain combines TRBV2 with TRBJ2-1; D ambiguous. Between the trimmed V and J ends, which lost 9 bases and 9 bases, there was a span of 12 bases. CDR1 is SNHLY and CDR2 is FYNNEI in the germline V gene. The CDR3 sequence is 11 residues long.

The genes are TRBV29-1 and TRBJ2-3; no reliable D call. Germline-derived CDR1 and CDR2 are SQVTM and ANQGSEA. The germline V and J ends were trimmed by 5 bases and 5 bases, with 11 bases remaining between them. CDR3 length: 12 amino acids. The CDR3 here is CSVLSSGDTQYF. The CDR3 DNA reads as TGCAGCGTTTTGTCTTCCGGAGATACGCAGTATTTT.

The CDR3 here is CASSRTESYEQYV. CDR3 sequence (DNA): TGTGCCAGCAGCCGGACAGAGTCGTACGAGCAGTACGTC. The rearrangement uses TRBV6-5 and TRBJ2-7; D possibly corresponds to TRBD1 (6 bases). The length of the CDR3 is 13 residues. The germline V and J ends were trimmed by 6 bases and 4 bases, with 13 bases remaining between them. Germline V lookup: CDR1 MNHEY, CDR2 SVGAGI.

CDR3 protein: CASSIDLTSGKARETQYF. The CDR3 DNA reads as TGTGCCAGTAGTATAGATCTGACTAGCGGGAAAGCACGGGAGACCCAGTACTTC. This sequence joins TRBV19 and TRBJ2-5; 11 bases are a match to TRBD2. The ends lost 0 bases at V and 5 bases at J; junction bases unmatched: 11. The CDR3 loop spans 18 amino acids. Germline V gene lookup returns CDR1 LNHDA and CDR2 SQIVND (reference sequence). The entire variable domain, with the rest obtained from reference TRBV19 and TRBJ2-5, is as follows: DGGITQSPKYLFRKEGQNVTLSCEQNLNHDAMYWYRQDPGQGLRLIYYSQIVNDFQKGDIAEGYSVSREKKESFPLTVTSAQKNPTAFYLCASSIDLTSGKARETQYFGPGTRLLVL.

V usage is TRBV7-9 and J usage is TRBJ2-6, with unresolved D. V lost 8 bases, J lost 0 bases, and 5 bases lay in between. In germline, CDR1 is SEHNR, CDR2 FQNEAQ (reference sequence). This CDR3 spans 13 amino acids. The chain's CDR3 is CASESSGANVLTF. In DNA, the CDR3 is TGTGCCAGCGAGAGCTCTGGGGCCAACGTCCTGACTTTC.

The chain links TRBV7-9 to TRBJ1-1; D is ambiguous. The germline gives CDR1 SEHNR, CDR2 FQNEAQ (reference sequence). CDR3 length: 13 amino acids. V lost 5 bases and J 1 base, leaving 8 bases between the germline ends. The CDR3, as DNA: TGTGCCAGCAGCCCGCGGTCGAACACTGAAGCTTTCTTT. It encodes CASSPRSNTEAFF.

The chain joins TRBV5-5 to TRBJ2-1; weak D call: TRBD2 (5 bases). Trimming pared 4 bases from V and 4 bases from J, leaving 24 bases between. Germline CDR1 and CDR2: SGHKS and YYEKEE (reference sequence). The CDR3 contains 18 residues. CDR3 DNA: TGTGCCAGCAGCCATGGACTTCGGAGAGGAGGAATGTACAATGAGCAGTTCTTC. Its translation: CASSHGLRRGGMYNEQFF.

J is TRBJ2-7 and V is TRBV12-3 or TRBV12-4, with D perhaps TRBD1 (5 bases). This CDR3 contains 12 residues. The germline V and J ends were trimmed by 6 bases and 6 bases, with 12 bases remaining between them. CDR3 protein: CASSAQVGEQYF. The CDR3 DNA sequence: TGTGCCAGCAGCGCACAGGTAGGCGAGCAGTACTTC.

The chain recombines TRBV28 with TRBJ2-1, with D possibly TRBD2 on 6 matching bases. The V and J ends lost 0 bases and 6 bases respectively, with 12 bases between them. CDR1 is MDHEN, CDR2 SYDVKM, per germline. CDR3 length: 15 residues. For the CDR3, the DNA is TGTGCCAGCAGTTTATGGGAGACTAGGGGCAATGAGCAGTTCTTC. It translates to CASSLWETRGNEQFF. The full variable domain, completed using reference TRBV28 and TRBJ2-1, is DVKVTQSSRYLVKRTGEKVFLECVQDMDHENMFWYRQDPGLGLRLIYFSYDVKMKEKGDIPEGYSVSREKKERFSLILESASTNQTSMYLCASSLWETRGNEQFFGPGTRLTVL.

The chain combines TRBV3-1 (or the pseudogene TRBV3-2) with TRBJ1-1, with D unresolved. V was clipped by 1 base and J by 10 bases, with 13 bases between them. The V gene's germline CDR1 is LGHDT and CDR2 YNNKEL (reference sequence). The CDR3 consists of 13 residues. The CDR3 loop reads CASSQAGEIRAFF. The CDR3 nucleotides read TGTGCCAGCAGCCAAGCAGGTGAAATCAGAGCTTTCTTT.

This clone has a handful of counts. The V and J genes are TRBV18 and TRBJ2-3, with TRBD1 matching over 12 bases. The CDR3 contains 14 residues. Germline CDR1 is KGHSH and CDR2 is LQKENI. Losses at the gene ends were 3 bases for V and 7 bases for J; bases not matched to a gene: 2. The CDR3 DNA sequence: TGTGCCAGCTCACCGGGACAGGGGGCATATACGCAGTATTTT. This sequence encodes CASSPGQGAYTQYF.

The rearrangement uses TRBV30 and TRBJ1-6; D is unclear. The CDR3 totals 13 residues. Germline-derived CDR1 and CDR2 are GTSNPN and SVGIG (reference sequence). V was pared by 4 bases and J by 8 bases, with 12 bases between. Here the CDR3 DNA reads TGTGCCTGGAAGTACGGGCGGGATTCACCCCTCCACTTT. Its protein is CAWKYGRDSPLHF.

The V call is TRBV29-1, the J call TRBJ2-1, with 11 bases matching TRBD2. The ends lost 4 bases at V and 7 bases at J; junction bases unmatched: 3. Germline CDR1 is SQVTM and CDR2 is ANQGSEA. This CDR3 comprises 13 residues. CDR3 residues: CSVVTSGENEQFF. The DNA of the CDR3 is TGCAGCGTTGTGACTAGCGGGGAGAATGAGCAGTTCTTC.

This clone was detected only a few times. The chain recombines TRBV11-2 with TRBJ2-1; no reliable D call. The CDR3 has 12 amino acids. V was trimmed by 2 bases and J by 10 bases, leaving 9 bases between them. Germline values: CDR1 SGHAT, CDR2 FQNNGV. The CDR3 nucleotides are TGTGCCAGCAGCTTAATCGCGGAAGAGCAGTTCTTC. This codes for CASSLIAEEQFF.

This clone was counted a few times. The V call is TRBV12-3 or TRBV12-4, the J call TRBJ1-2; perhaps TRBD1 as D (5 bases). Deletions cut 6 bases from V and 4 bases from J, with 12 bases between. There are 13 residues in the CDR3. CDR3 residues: CASSPGLLYGYTF. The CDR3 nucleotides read TGTGCCAGCAGCCCAGGGTTACTCTATGGCTACACCTTC.